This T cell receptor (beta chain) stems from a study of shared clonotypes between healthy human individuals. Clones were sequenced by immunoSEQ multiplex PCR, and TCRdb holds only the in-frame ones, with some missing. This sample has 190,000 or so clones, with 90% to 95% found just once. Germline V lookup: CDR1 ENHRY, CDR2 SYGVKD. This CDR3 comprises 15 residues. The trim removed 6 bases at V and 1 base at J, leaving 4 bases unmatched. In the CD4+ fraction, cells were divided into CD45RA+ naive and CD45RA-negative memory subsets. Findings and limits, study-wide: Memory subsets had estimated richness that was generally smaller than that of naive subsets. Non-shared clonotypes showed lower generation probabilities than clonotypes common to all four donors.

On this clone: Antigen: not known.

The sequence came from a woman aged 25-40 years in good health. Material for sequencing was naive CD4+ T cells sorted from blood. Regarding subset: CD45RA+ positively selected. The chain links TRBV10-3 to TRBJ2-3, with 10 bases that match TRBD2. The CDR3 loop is CAISDGTSGTDTQYF. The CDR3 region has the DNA TGTGCCATCAGCGACGGGACTAGCGGCACAGATACGCAGTATTTT.